This record looks at one T cell receptor (beta chain) sequence and its context. The antigen is undetermined. There are 16 residues in the CDR3. V gave up 3 bases and J gave up 6 bases; unmatched junction bases: 5. Germline CDR1 SGHVS, CDR2 FNYEAQ. The sample comes from a study of T cells in localized non-small cell lung cancer. Study outcomes and limitations: When the top 100 tumor clones were examined, a median roughly 62 of them also appeared in the adjacent lung, which was paired and uninvolved.

Profiled with immunoSEQ multiplex PCR; TCRdb holds only in-frame clones, not every one. The top ten hold more than 15% of the sample, which has tens of thousands of clones, around 86% seen once. The rearrangement uses TRBV7-6 and TRBJ2-2; 12 nucleotides match TRBD2. The sequences come from peripheral blood, collected before any cancer treatment. This receptor was taken from a male donor at least 60 years old with stage III squamous cell lung carcinoma. The CDR3, as DNA: TGTGCCAGCAGCTTTCTAGCGGGGGGGACGCCCGGGGAGCTGTTTTTT. Its protein product is CASSFLAGGTPGELFF.